The clone carrying this T cell receptor (beta chain) was observed a handful of times. Its antigen is undetermined. There are 15 residues in the CDR3. Germline V CDR1 and CDR2: SGHTA, FQGNSA. After removal of 4 bases from V and 7 bases from J, the junction contained 6 bases not matched to a gene. This sample stems from a study of T cell repertoires in cytomegalovirus infection. Overall study context: TCR beta signatures that were public indicated CMV infection and matching HLA type.

TCRdb reanalysed the reads using MiXCR and keeps one entry per CDR3 protein. The sample carries more than 650,000 distinct CDR3 sequences, 35% to 45% recorded once. Study-level results: Summed public TCR beta family frequency identified CMV carriers bearing the relevant HLA. In two of eight donors, the top clonotype was HLA-C-restricted CMV-specific.

The gene calls are TRBV7-2 and TRBJ1-4; 10 positions agree with TRBD1. This receptor was taken from a human donor in good health (CMV status not recorded). Some clones in this sample may be carry-over from other donors' samples. The sample was PBMCs. The CDR3 loop reads CASSSPGQGREKLFF. As DNA, the CDR3 is TGTGCCAGCAGCTCTCCGGGACAGGGGCGTGAAAAACTGTTTTTT.